The clone carrying this T cell receptor (beta chain) has at least ten counts. The antigen remains undetermined. This specimen comes from a study of T cells in Graves' hyperthyroidism and ophthalmopathy. Graves' hyperthyroidism without ophthalmopathy progression within 18 months was termed stable. Criteria for exclusion of patients were uncontrolled infection, other autoimmune disease, pregnancy or lactation. There were TCR beta CDR3 regions amplified from RNA transcripts. The TCR CDR3 first-round RT-PCR relied on the HTBI primer set. TCRdb independently ran MiXCR on the multiplex PCR reads; one entry per CDR3 protein. In the table there are 89,000 or so distinct CDR3 sequences, about 37% of which are singletons. Points from the study as a whole: Before onset, by a median of approximately 5.9 months, the model predicted ophthalmopathy. Most thyroid clonotypes expanded above 0.001 appeared in blood too.

This clonotype was obtained from a woman between 25 and 40 years old with Graves' hyperthyroidism. Specimen: peripheral blood or thyroid tissue (not recorded which).

This chain's CDR3 is CASRLNREKLFF. The CDR3, as DNA: TGTGCCAGCCGTCTAAACAGGGAAAAACTGTTTTTT. The chain carries TRBV2 and TRBJ1-4; maybe TRBD1 (5 bases). CDR1 SNHLY and CDR2 FYNNEI come from the germline V gene. The CDR3 contains 12 residues. V was clipped by 8 bases and J by 8 bases, with 12 bases between them.